This T cell receptor beta chain was retrieved from a study of cytomegalovirus exposure and HLA in healthy donors. Study findings and constraints: V- and J-gene trimming in TCR beta was tied to a missense DCLRE1C variant by an analysis performed later. As was reported, the classifier diagnosed cytomegalovirus status with high specificity and sensitivity.

The study ran its PCR with 60 Vbeta and 13 Jbeta primers. This table comes from immunoSEQ multiplex PCR, and its TCRdb copy is limited to in-frame clones, with some not included. Of under 200,000 clones in the sample, less than 75% were seen once. After removal of 7 bases from V and 0 bases from J, the junction contained 6 bases not matched to a gene. The CDR3 has 15 amino acids. Germline assignment: CDR1 SNHLY and CDR2 FYNNEI. As regards this clone: The antigen is undetermined.

The sequence was collected from a girl aged 5-17 years in good health and CMV-seronegative. The chain uses TRBV2 and TRBJ2-7, with TRBD2 matching 10 bases. Material for sequencing was PBMCs. Here the CDR3 reads CASTSGGLSSYEQYF. The CDR3 bases are TGTGCCAGCACTAGCGGGGGCCTAAGCTCCTACGAGCAGTACTTC.